The present T cell receptor beta chain was sequenced within a study of blood T cell repertoires in COVID-19. About the study: Specimens from acute and convalescent COVID-19 originated in the United States, Italy and Spain. In each case, the material was cDNA or gDNA derived from T cells, B-cell-depleted T cells, or PBMCs.

Original methodology: Estimates of nucleated cell counts were drawn from the amplification of reference gene primers. The repertoire was sequenced with immunoSEQ multiplex PCR; TCRdb's copy has only in-frame clones and lacks some. V and J calls and clone size are given by that table; D and trimming were obtained from the DNA. The sample carries roughly 64,000 clones, 72% recorded once. The V gene end was trimmed by 3 bases and the J gene end by 10 bases; junction bases not matched to a gene: 6. The CDR3 spans 12 residues. CDR1 GTSNPN and CDR2 SVGIG come from the germline V gene (reference sequence). Sequencing was carried out using PBMCs or T cells enriched from blood (not recorded which). This chain uses TRBV30 with TRBJ1-2; 9 bases are a match to TRBD1. This receptor was identified in a woman between 55 and 75 years old who had been exposed to COVID-19. CDR3 amino acids: CAWRARDRVYTF. The DNA of the CDR3 is TGTGCCTGGAGAGCCCGGGACAGGGTCTACACCTTC. Variable domain in full (rest from reference TRBV30 and TRBJ1-2): SQTIHQWPATLVQPVGSPLSLECTVEGTSNPNLYWYRQAAGRGLQLLFYSVGIGQISSEVPQNLSASRPQDRQFILSSKKLLLSDSGFYLCAWRARDRVYTFGSGTRLTVV.